The rows below give T cell receptor beta chains drawn from one sample of a study of blood T cell repertoires in COVID-19. The protocol was immunoSEQ multiplex PCR, while the TCRdb copy is restricted to in-frame clones and leaves out a portion. The table shows more than 350,000 clones, with 70% to 90% occurring only once. The sequencing input was PBMCs or T cells enriched from blood (not recorded which). The receptors derive from a woman in her late teens or twenties who had been exposed to COVID-19. CDR3s include the opening cysteine and the closing phenylalanine or tryptophan.

>TRBV6-5|TRBJ2-2
CASSYSTAVTGELFF
>TRBV7-8|TRBJ2-2
CASRGTSGLNTGELFF
>TRBV5-4|TRBJ2-7
CASSPDRGPYEQYF
>TRBV14|TRBJ2-7
CASSHTSAGLSYEQYF
>TRBV25-1|TRBJ1-2
CASSDPTGGDSSYTF
>TRBV20-1|TRBJ2-1
CSASRSLVYNEQFF
>TRBV3-1/TRBV3-2|TRBJ1-1
CASSHTGTEAFF
>TRBV29-1|TRBJ2-7
CSVSVAAYSYEQYF
>TRBV9|TRBJ2-5
CASSVGGSIPLQETQYF
>TRBV11-2|TRBJ1-1
CASSWEEVSGDTEAFF
>TRBV29-1|TRBJ1-2
CSASGGITFDYGYTF
>TRBV3-1/TRBV3-2|TRBJ2-7
CASSQDRLVPGTGAYEQYF
>TRBV7-2|TRBJ2-7
CASSQQRLAGVFDEQYF
>TRBV5-5|TRBJ1-2
CASTPDSLDHGYTF
>TRBV18|TRBJ1-2
CASSATQGNYGYTF
>TRBV7-8|TRBJ1-6
CASSLDRVYNSPLHF
>TRBV9|TRBJ2-2
CASSVEGGGFGGELFF
>TRBV7-2|TRBJ2-7
CASSPPAIGQPYEQYF
>TRBV28|TRBJ2-7
CASSLAHYEQYF
>TRBV5-1|TRBJ1-6
CASSLVADNSPLHF
>TRBV6-6|TRBJ1-4
CASSPTPMTLRGNEKLFF
>TRBV19|TRBJ2-7
CASSIGYGQGFSYEQYF
>TRBV18|TRBJ1-2
CASSPPEPGTYGYTF
>TRBV29-1|TRBJ1-1
CSQGAHNTEAFF
>TRBV7-9|TRBJ1-2
CASSFSGVSYGYTF
>TRBV5-4|TRBJ2-2
CASSFELAGATGELFF
>TRBV19|TRBJ2-3
CASSRQGAVTDTQYF
>TRBV6-4|TRBJ1-2
CASSDSPDSSVYGYTF
>TRBV4-3|TRBJ1-2
CASSPKGQGGYGYTF
>TRBV12-3/TRBV12-4|TRBJ2-7
CASSRDRGDEQYF
>TRBV5-4|TRBJ2-3
CASSADRGGDTQYF
>TRBV3-1/TRBV3-2|TRBJ1-2
CASSQGLPTNYGYTF
>TRBV5-1|TRBJ2-7
CASSLANSGGAVYEQYF
>TRBV7-6|TRBJ2-2
CASSLNAHIPGELFF
>TRBV5-6|TRBJ1-3
CASSLLGQGYSGNTIYF
>TRBV25-1|TRBJ1-1
CASSERQGLAEAFF
>TRBV7-2|TRBJ2-7
CASSPGLAGGRYEQYF
>TRBV2|TRBJ2-3
CASRGTGGADTQYF
>TRBV7-2|TRBJ2-1
CASSLARGGYNEQFF
>TRBV6-2/TRBV6-3|TRBJ1-1
CASSYPPTGDTEAFF
>TRBV15|TRBJ2-1
CATSRVPSGYNEQFF
>TRBV6-2/TRBV6-3|TRBJ2-1
CASSSYTSYNEQFF